Here is one TCR beta chain with its context. What it binds is not known. Primers: 60 Vbeta forward and 13 Jbeta reverse. Using immunoSEQ multiplex PCR, the repertoire was profiled, and TCRdb retains in-frame clones only, with some absent. The sample shows 160,000 or so clones, 80% to 90% of them seen only once. The data were taken from a study of cytomegalovirus exposure and HLA in healthy donors. Study-level results: As was reported, the HLA-A and HLA-B alleles of most subjects were accurately predicted from TCR beta sequences. Links to common viral pathogens appeared, in a later analysis, for several of the most significant clusters.

All donors participated as healthy donors of bone marrow. With 6 bases removed from V and 5 bases from J, the gap between germline ends came to 14 bases. Germline lookup yields CDR1 MNHNS and CDR2 SASEGT. The CDR3 length is 14 residues. The sample consisted of PBMCs. The chain uses TRBV6-1 and TRBJ2-1, with D possibly being TRBD2 (5 bases). The sequence was obtained from a man aged 50-59 years in good health and CMV-seropositive. CDR3 sequence reads: CASRSGADDNEQFF. The CDR3 DNA reads TGTGCCAGCAGGAGCGGAGCGGACGACAATGAGCAGTTCTTC.